This passage covers 27 T cell receptor beta chains from one sample sequenced in a study of a mutant IDH1 vaccine in newly diagnosed glioma. Time point reported: week 11, during vaccination. All doses held 300 ug of mutant IDH1 20-mer peptide, with topical imiquimod. Measured with immunoSEQ multiplex PCR; TCRdb has only the in-frame clones, and not every one. The sample has fewer than 75,000 clones; about 81% are singletons. These receptors' targets are unknown. The sequencing used PBMCs, collected from a glioma patient whose treatment included an IDH1 peptide vaccine. These receptor sequences come from a woman in her forties or fifties with glioma.

V gene TRBV2 combines with J gene TRBJ1-1; no definite D call. Germline V gives CDR1 SNHLY, CDR2 FYNNEI. V was pared by 3 bases and J by 1 base, with 12 bases between. The CDR3 consists of 15 residues. The DNA for the CDR3 is TGTGCCAGCAGTGAGGGCAGGACGGGGAACACTGAAGCTTTCTTT. Amino acid sequence: CASSEGRTGNTEAFF.

The chain uses TRBV4-2 and TRBJ2-1; 8 nucleotides match TRBD1. V gave up 4 bases and J gave up 5 bases; unmatched junction bases: 4. This CDR3 has 14 residues. CDR1 is LGHNA and CDR2 is YNFKEQ in the germline V gene. The CDR3 nucleotides are TGTGCCAGCAGCCGCCCGGACAGGGACAATGAGCAGTTCTTC. The encoded protein is CASSRPDRDNEQFF.

The genes are TRBV30 and TRBJ1-6; D remains unclear. Germline V gene sequence: CDR1 GTSNPN, CDR2 SVGIG (reference sequence). V dropped 2 bases and J dropped 15 bases, with 11 bases sitting between them. The CDR3 covers 11 residues. The CDR3 DNA sequence: TGTGCCTGGAGTACCTCCCCCGGCCTCCACTTT. It codes for CAWSTSPGLHF.

V is TRBV7-2 and J is TRBJ2-1; D remains ambiguous. Germline CDR1 reads SGHTA; CDR2 reads FQGNSA. The CDR3 runs to 15 residues. The V end was cut by 0 bases, the J end by 0 bases, with 6 bases between. CDR3 coding DNA: TGTGCCAGCAGCTTAGCAGTTAGCTCCTACAATGAGCAGTTCTTC. This translates into CASSLAVSSYNEQFF.

This clone was counted once. The genes are TRBV20-1 and TRBJ2-7; D gene ambiguous. CDR1 is DFQATT and CDR2 is SNEGSKA in the germline V gene (reference sequence). Trimming stripped 7 bases from V and 3 bases from J, with 10 bases between. The length of the CDR3 is 11 residues. The CDR3 DNA follows: TGCAGTGTCTACAAGAGCTACGAGCAGTACTTC. It codes for CSVYKSYEQYF.

In its sample, this clone was seen once. This chain's CDR3 is CASSQRGLNTEAFF. CDR3 sequence (DNA): TGTGCCAGCTCACAAAGGGGTCTGAACACTGAAGCTTTCTTT. The rearrangement links TRBV18 to TRBJ1-1; possible D gene TRBD1, 5 bases. Trimming shortened V by 4 bases and J by 0 bases, and 9 bases separated the two germline ends. This CDR3 contains 14 residues. The V gene's germline CDR1 is KGHSH and CDR2 LQKENI. The full variable domain, rest sourced from reference TRBV18 and TRBJ1-1, is NAGVMQNPRHLVRRRGQEARLRCSPMKGHSHVYWYRQLPEEGLKFMVYLQKENIIDESGMPKERFSAEFPKEGPSILRIQQVVRGDSAAYFCASSQRGLNTEAFFGQGTRLTVV.

The chain recombines TRBV7-2 with TRBJ2-5, with D possibly TRBD1 on 6 matching bases. This CDR3 is 13 amino acids long. Germline lookup yields CDR1 SGHTA and CDR2 FQGNSA. V was trimmed by 5 bases and J by 5 bases, leaving 12 bases between them. CDR3 protein: CASSQDRGETQYF. In DNA form, the CDR3 reads TGTGCCAGCAGCCAGGACAGAGGGGAGACCCAGTACTTC.

This clone was recorded once. The J gene is TRBJ1-1, the V gene TRBV5-1, with D perhaps TRBD1 (5 bases). This CDR3 region has 16 residues. Per the germline V gene, CDR1 is SGHRS and CDR2 is YFSETQ. Deletions cut 3 bases from V and 3 bases from J, with 18 bases between. CDR3 sequence reads: CASSSSRVGGDTEAFF. CDR3 sequence (DNA): TGCGCCAGCAGCTCCTCCAGGGTGGGCGGGGACACTGAAGCTTTCTTT. The full variable domain, completed using reference TRBV5-1 and TRBJ1-1, is KAGVTQTPRYLIKTRGQQVTLSCSPISGHRSVSWYQQTPGQGLQFLFEYFSETQRNKGNFPGRFSGRQFSNSRSEMNVSTLELGDSALYLCASSSSRVGGDTEAFFGQGTRLTVV.

The chain has TRBV19 and TRBJ2-7; D tentatively reads TRBD1 or TRBD2 (6 bases each). This CDR3 contains 15 residues. Germline lookup yields CDR1 LNHDA and CDR2 SQIVND (reference sequence). Trimming removed 7 bases from V and 2 bases from J, with 18 bases in between. The DNA of the CDR3 is TGTGCCAGTAATCAAAGGAGGGGGTTCACCTACGAGCAGTACTTC. Translation: CASNQRRGFTYEQYF.

V usage is TRBV6-5 and J usage is TRBJ1-5; D is ambiguous. The V end was cut by 5 bases, the J end by 6 bases, with 14 bases between. Germline V gives CDR1 MNHEY, CDR2 SVGAGI. The CDR3 is 14 amino acids. The CDR3 DNA reads as TGTGCCAGCAGTCCCGACCTGATAAGTCAGCCCCAGCATTTT. Its protein is CASSPDLISQPQHF.

The chain has TRBV9 and TRBJ1-6; 8 bases align to TRBD1. The CDR3 runs 14 residues. Germline trimming cut 0 bases from V and 7 bases from J; bases unmatched to any gene: 0. The germline CDR1 and CDR2 sequences are SGDLS and YYNGEE. The CDR3 DNA reads as TGTGCCAGCAGCGTAGGACAGGGGAATTCACCCCTCCACTTT. It encodes CASSVGQGNSPLHF.

The CDR3 sequence: CASSQGLGYNEQFF. The DNA for the CDR3 is TGTGCCAGCAGCCAGGGTTTGGGTTACAATGAGCAGTTCTTC. The chain carries TRBV6-6 and TRBJ2-1; the D gene is possibly TRBD1 (5 bases). CDR3 length equals 14 residues. Germline CDR1 MNHNY, CDR2 SVGAGI (reference sequence). The germline V and J ends were trimmed by 6 bases and 4 bases, with 13 bases remaining between them.

For the CDR3, the DNA is TGTGCCAGCAGCGTAGGGGACAGGGCAGGTCAGCCCCAGCATTTT. Its translation is CASSVGDRAGQPQHF. V and J are TRBV9 and TRBJ1-5, with 9 positions matching TRBD1. This CDR3 is built from 15 residues. J was trimmed by 6 bases and V by 0 bases; bases with no gene match: 4. Germline loops: CDR1 SGDLS, CDR2 YYNGEE.

The chain joins TRBV5-4 to TRBJ2-7; D is perhaps TRBD2 (6 bases). From germline, CDR1 is SGHNT and CDR2 YYREEE (reference sequence). V lost 0 bases to trimming and J lost 4 bases, with 17 bases between them. The CDR3 contains 16 residues. For the CDR3, the DNA is TGTGCCAGCAGCTTGGCCGGAGCGGTCCGGGGGTACGAGCAGTACTTC. This encodes CASSLAGAVRGYEQYF.

The chain links TRBV7-9 to TRBJ2-5; 8 bases map to TRBD1. The tail of the sequence fits TRBJ2-7 better, so the J call may be wrong. The CDR3 consists of 14 residues. Per germline, CDR1 SEHNR and CDR2 FQNEAQ (reference sequence). The CDR3 protein is CASSPWDRPHEQYF. The CDR3 DNA reads TGTGCCAGCAGCCCCTGGGACAGGCCCCACGAGCAGTACTTC.

V is TRBV6-1 and J is TRBJ2-5, with 7 bases fitting TRBD1. CDR1 and CDR2 (germline): MNHNS, SASEGT. V lost 7 bases and J lost 5; bases outside the gene matches: 13. This CDR3 comprises 15 residues. The CDR3 spells CASNLNQGGWETQYF. The CDR3 DNA reads as TGTGCCAGCAACCTAAACCAAGGGGGCTGGGAGACCCAGTACTTC.

J is TRBJ1-5 and V is TRBV27, with D possibly TRBD1 on 6 matching bases. Trimming pared 5 bases from V and 7 bases from J, leaving 15 bases between. CDR1 and CDR2 from the germline V gene are MNHEY and SMNVEV (reference sequence). The CDR3 covers 14 residues. The CDR3 DNA is TGTGCCAGCAGTCCTACAGGGACGGGGCAGCCCCAGCATTTT. Its protein is CASSPTGTGQPQHF.

The chain employs TRBV5-1 and TRBJ1-3, with no clear D. V lost 0 bases, J lost 5 bases, and 6 bases lay in between. CDR1 is SGHRS, CDR2 YFSETQ, per germline. This CDR3 comprises 13 residues. CDR3 DNA sequence: TGCGCCAGCAGCTTGGAATATAGAAACACCATATATTTT. It is translated as CASSLEYRNTIYF.

The genes are TRBV7-2 and TRBJ1-5, with 11 bases matching TRBD1. The CDR3 loop spans 19 amino acids. V lost 2 bases to trimming and J lost 1 base; unmatched junction nucleotides: 10. CDR1 and CDR2 (germline): SGHTA, FQGNSA. CDR3 residues: CASSLMFGQGAWSNQPQHF. The CDR3 DNA sequence: TGTGCCAGCAGCTTAATGTTCGGACAGGGGGCATGGAGCAATCAGCCCCAGCATTTT.

The rearrangement uses TRBV19 and TRBJ1-2; 11 bases line up with TRBD1. The germline V gene has CDR1 LNHDA and CDR2 SQIVND (reference sequence). The CDR3 contains 15 residues. V shed 4 bases, J shed 8 bases, and the junction held 9 bases outside the gene matches. CDR3 nucleotides: TGTGCCAGTAGTACAGATGGACAGGGGGCAGGAGGCTACACCTTC. Translation: CASSTDGQGAGGYTF.

This clone is a singleton in its sample. The chain has TRBV9 and TRBJ1-3; D may be TRBD1 (5 bases). V was shortened by 4 bases and J by 4 bases, with 12 bases between the two germline ends. In germline, CDR1 is SGDLS, CDR2 YYNGEE. The CDR3 sequence is 14 residues long. For the CDR3, the DNA is TGTGCCAGCAGCAAAGGGGATTCGGGAAACACCATATATTTT. This translates into CASSKGDSGNTIYF.

The chain employs TRBV16 and TRBJ1-1; 7 bases agree with TRBD1. CDR1 and CDR2 (germline): KGHSY, FQNENV. CDR3 length: 14 amino acids. V trimming: 4 bases; J trimming: 10 bases; junction bases outside the gene matches: 12. The CDR3 DNA sequence: TGTGCCAGCAGCCTAGGAGACAGGGCCGCGATAGCTTTCTTT. Protein: CASSLGDRAAIAFF.

This clone occurred a few times. The V call is TRBV19, the J call TRBJ1-4; D unresolved. V dropped 6 bases and J dropped 9 bases, with 11 bases sitting between them. Germline assignment: CDR1 LNHDA and CDR2 SQIVND (reference sequence). The CDR3 is 12 amino acids. CDR3 nucleotide sequence: TGTGCCAGTAGCCCTAGGGATCAAAAACTGTTTTTT. Protein: CASSPRDQKLFF.

V and J are TRBV6-5 and TRBJ1-3, with 8 bases aligning to TRBD1. The CDR3 has 15 amino acids. V gave up 5 bases and J gave up 2 bases; unmatched junction bases: 5. Germline V gene sequence: CDR1 MNHEY, CDR2 SVGAGI. In DNA, the CDR3 is TGTGCCAGCAGTCCAGGACAGGGAACTGGAAACACCATATATTTT. Encoded protein: CASSPGQGTGNTIYF.

V usage is TRBV18 and J usage is TRBJ1-6; possible D gene TRBD1, 6 bases. This CDR3 region has 14 residues. Trimming took off 3 bases at V and 9 bases at J, with 12 bases between the two ends. The germline V gene has CDR1 KGHSH and CDR2 LQKENI. CDR3 DNA sequence: TGTGCCAGCTCACCCCAAAGGGGGGTTTCACCCCTCCACTTT. Amino acids: CASSPQRGVSPLHF.

The chain couples TRBV11-3 to TRBJ2-1, with TRBD2 matching over 8 bases. This CDR3 spans 15 amino acids. J lost 0 bases, V lost 4 bases, and 2 bases had no gene match. Germline values: CDR1 SGHNT, CDR2 YENEEA. CDR3 DNA: TGTGCCAGCAGCTCCAGCGGGGGCTCCTACAATGAGCAGTTCTTC. As protein: CASSSSGGSYNEQFF.

The chain recombines TRBV2 with TRBJ1-1; possible D gene TRBD1, 6 bases. Looked up from germline, CDR1 is SNHLY and CDR2 is FYNNEI. V was trimmed by 0 bases and J by 0 bases, leaving 11 bases between them. This CDR3 contains 16 residues. The CDR3 bases are TGTGCCAGCAGTGAAGCTAGGACAGTAATGAACACTGAAGCTTTCTTT. It specifies CASSEARTVMNTEAFF.